These 24 T cell receptor beta chains originate from one sample sequenced in a study of CD8+CD57+ T cells in acquired aplastic anemia. Patients selected for sequencing had displayed CD8+CD57+ cell expansion by flow cytometry. Profiling of TCR beta VDJ combinations and CDR3 sequences used genomic DNA as template. TCRdb passed the reads through MiXCR, listing each CDR3 protein once. The sample consists of about 75,000 distinct CDR3 sequences, 70% of them appearing once. Sequenced sample: sorted CD4+, CD8+, or CD8+CD57+ T cells (not recorded which) from PBMCs. All receptors derive from a human donor with aplastic anemia.

The rearrangement links TRBV6-1 to TRBJ2-5, with TRBD2 identical over 12 bases. After removal of 4 bases from V and 3 bases from J, the junction contained 6 bases not matched to a gene. CDR3 length: 16 amino acids. The V gene's germline CDR1 is MNHNS and CDR2 SASEGT. This chain's CDR3 is CASSARLAGVEETQYF. The CDR3 DNA is TGTGCCAGCAGTGCCAGACTAGCGGGAGTTGAAGAGACCCAGTACTTC.

This clonotype was seen a single time. Mismatch with germline at one junction end may stem from a read error. This sequence joins TRBV9 and TRBJ2-3; D call uncertain. From germline, CDR1 is SGDLS and CDR2 YYNGEE. CDR3 length: 12 residues. This CDR3 is CAGSTSTDTQYF. Written as DNA, the CDR3 is TGTGCCGGCAGCACCAGCACAGATACGCAGTATTTT.

This rearrangement joins TRBV7-2 to TRBJ2-5, with D possibly matching TRBD1 (6 bases). Germline V gene lookup returns CDR1 SGHTA and CDR2 FQGNSA. V was cut by 7 bases and J by 5 bases, with 14 bases left in between. This CDR3 is 13 amino acids long. CDR3 loop: CASTQGPVETQYF. The CDR3 nucleotides are TGTGCCAGCACCCAGGGGCCAGTCGAGACCCAGTACTTC.

This clonotype was recorded once. This chain uses TRBV15 with TRBJ2-7; 7 nucleotides line up with TRBD1. The ends lost 5 bases at V and 0 bases at J; junction bases unmatched: 7. Germline V gives CDR1 LNHNV, CDR2 YYDKDF (reference sequence). The CDR3 runs to 15 residues. This CDR3 is CATSPGTESSYEQYF. The CDR3, as DNA: TGTGCCACCAGCCCCGGGACAGAGAGCTCCTACGAGCAGTACTTC.

This clonotype was found a few times. The chain uses TRBV4-3 and TRBJ1-5; 7 bases are a match to TRBD1. CDR1 and CDR2 from the germline V gene are LGHNA and YSLEER. Losses at the gene ends were 3 bases for V and 6 bases for J; bases not matched to a gene: 8. The CDR3 is made up of 15 amino acids. CDR3 in amino acids: CASSQSRGLVQPQHF. CDR3 in DNA: TGCGCCAGCAGCCAGTCTAGGGGGCTCGTTCAGCCCCAGCATTTT.

The rearrangement uses TRBV2 and TRBJ1-5; D is undetermined. The CDR3 is 13 amino acids. V was pared by 7 bases and J by 2 bases, with 9 bases between. The germline CDR1 and CDR2 sequences are SNHLY and FYNNEI. The chain's CDR3 is CASTVDGNQPQHF. CDR3 nucleotides: TGTGCCAGCACAGTGGATGGCAATCAGCCCCAGCATTTT.

The rearrangement uses TRBV19 and TRBJ1-3; 7 nucleotides align to TRBD1. The CDR3 is 14 amino acids. Germline V gene sequence: CDR1 LNHDA, CDR2 SQIVND (reference sequence). Trimming took 4 bases from V and 4 from J; bases not matched to a gene: 4. Here the CDR3 DNA reads TGTGCCAGTAGTAGAGGGGGCCCCGGAAACACCATATATTTT. Protein: CASSRGGPGNTIYF.

This clonotype came up a few times. CDR3 nucleotide sequence: TGTGCCACCAGCAGAAACCCTAGCGGCACAGATACGCAGTATTTT. Residues: CATSRNPSGTDTQYF. The V gene is TRBV15, the J gene TRBJ2-3; D might be TRBD2 (6 bases). Germline CDR1 and CDR2: LNHNV and YYDKDF (reference sequence). With 2 bases removed from V and 1 base from J, the gap between germline ends came to 10 bases. This CDR3 has 15 amino acids.

The chain has TRBV10-3 and TRBJ2-7; D is ambiguous. CDR3 length: 12 amino acids. The germline V gene encodes CDR1 ENHRY and CDR2 SYGVKD. V was cut by 2 bases and J by 4 bases, with 6 bases left in between. In nucleotides, the CDR3 is TGTGCCATCAGTGAGACCTTTTACGAGCAGTACTTC. Protein: CAISETFYEQYF.

This chain links TRBV7-9 with TRBJ1-6; D not resolved. The germline CDR1 and CDR2 sequences are SEHNR and FQNEAQ (reference sequence). The CDR3 has 12 residues. V was cut by 4 bases and J by 10 bases, with 8 bases left in between. CDR3 sequence reads: CASSSPGSPLHF. The CDR3 DNA follows: TGTGCCAGCAGCTCCCCGGGCTCACCCCTCCACTTT.

V gene TRBV20-1 combines with J gene TRBJ2-1; no clear D. V shed 6 bases and J shed 7 bases, with 13 bases lying between them. Germline values: CDR1 DFQATT, CDR2 SNEGSKA (reference sequence). CDR3 length: 12 amino acids. The CDR3 reads CSAKTGLNEQFF. CDR3 coding DNA: TGCAGTGCCAAGACTGGGCTGAATGAGCAGTTCTTC.

V is TRBV29-1 and J is TRBJ2-6; D is perhaps TRBD1 (6 bases). The CDR3 runs to 13 residues. Between the trimmed V and J ends, which lost 7 bases and 2 bases, there was a span of 9 bases. CDR1 and CDR2 (germline): SQVTM, ANQGSEA. The CDR3 region is CSARTAGANVLTF. The CDR3, as DNA: TGCAGCGCGCGGACAGCTGGGGCCAACGTCCTGACTTTC.

V is TRBV20-1 and J is TRBJ1-1, with D tentatively TRBD1 (5 bases). This CDR3 comprises 12 residues. Germline loops: CDR1 DFQATT, CDR2 SNEGSKA (reference sequence). CDR3 in DNA: TGCAGCACCGACAGTATGAACACTGAAGCTTTCTTT. The encoded protein is CSTDSMNTEAFF.

This chain connects TRBV5-5 to TRBJ2-5, with a tentative D call TRBD1 (5 bases). CDR1 and CDR2 from the germline V gene are SGHKS and YYEKEE (reference sequence). CDR3 length equals 13 residues. V was shortened by 4 bases and J by 3 bases, with 10 bases between the two germline ends. The CDR3 loop reads CASSPDNEETQYF. CDR3 in DNA: TGTGCCAGCAGCCCGGACAATGAAGAGACCCAGTACTTC.

The V call is TRBV2, the J call TRBJ1-3; no clear D gene. The CDR3 spans 15 residues. Germline lookup yields CDR1 SNHLY and CDR2 FYNNEI. Trimming removed 1 base at V and 0 bases at J, with 7 bases between. The CDR3 loop is CASSEVPSSGNTIYF. Here the CDR3 DNA reads TGTGCCAGCAGTGAAGTCCCTAGCTCTGGAAACACCATATATTTT.

In this sample, this clonotype turned up once. An end of the junction differs from the germline gene, which may be a read error. The chain couples TRBV10-3 to TRBJ2-2; TRBD1 might be the D (6 bases). CDR3 length: 15 residues. Looked up from germline, CDR1 is ENHRY and CDR2 is SYGVKD. CDR3 sequence: CAISTTRGNAGELFF. CDR3 in DNA: TGTGCCATCAGTACTACTAGGGGGAACGCCGGGGAGCTGTTTTTT.

The chain carries TRBV2 and TRBJ2-7; 7 bases are a match to TRBD1. J gave up 2 bases and V 11 bases, and 9 bases lay outside the gene matches. This CDR3 contains 13 residues. Germline V gene lookup returns CDR1 SNHLY and CDR2 FYNNEI. The CDR3 reads CAGCRQGTYEQYF. CDR3 bases: TGTGCCGGCTGCAGACAGGGAACCTACGAGCAGTACTTC.

This chain links TRBV24-1 with TRBJ2-5; 7 bases align to TRBD1. The CDR3 contains 15 residues. Germline CDR1 reads KGHDR; CDR2 reads SFDVKD. V lost 3 bases, J lost 5 bases, and 8 bases stayed unmatched. CDR3 coding DNA: TGTGCCACCAGTGATAGACAGGGTCTGGGGGAGACCCAGTACTTC. This translates into CATSDRQGLGETQYF.

This clonotype showed up just once. This chain connects TRBV9 to TRBJ2-7; TRBD1 agrees at 8 bases. Germline CDR1 and CDR2: SGDLS and YYNGEE. J was trimmed by 0 bases and V by 4 bases; bases with no gene match: 6. CDR3 length: 15 amino acids. CDR3 nucleotide sequence: TGTGCCAGCAGCCCATATGGACAGGGCTCCTACGAGCAGTACTTC. Translation: CASSPYGQGSYEQYF.

The rearrangement links TRBV12-3 or TRBV12-4 to TRBJ1-5; D not resolved. V lost 4 bases and J 1 base, leaving 14 bases between the germline ends. The CDR3 runs 16 residues. The CDR3 spells CASSSAEILSNQPQHF. CDR3 coding DNA: TGTGCCAGCAGTTCTGCGGAGATCCTAAGCAATCAGCCCCAGCATTTT.

V gene TRBV10-3 combines with J gene TRBJ2-7; a weak D match, TRBD1 (6 bases). The CDR3 contains 15 residues. Trimming pared 4 bases from V and 6 bases from J, leaving 19 bases between. CDR1 and CDR2 from the germline V gene are ENHRY and SYGVKD. The chain's CDR3 is CAISGSTGRRIEQYF. In DNA, the CDR3 is TGTGCCATCAGTGGTTCGACAGGTCGAAGAATCGAGCAGTACTTC.

This clonotype was seen once. V is TRBV20-1 and J is TRBJ2-1, with 7 bases identical to TRBD2. The V gene end was trimmed by 2 bases and the J gene end by 2 bases; junction bases not matched to a gene: 9. Looked up from germline, CDR1 is DFQATT and CDR2 is SNEGSKA (reference sequence). This CDR3 region has 16 residues. The CDR3 protein is CSARSWLAAAYNEQFF. CDR3 nucleotide sequence: TGCAGTGCTAGATCTTGGCTAGCGGCGGCCTACAATGAGCAGTTCTTC.

This clonotype was observed a handful of times. The chain combines TRBV2 with TRBJ2-5, with no clear D. CDR3 length equals 11 residues. Germline V CDR1 and CDR2: SNHLY, FYNNEI. Between the trimmed V and J ends, which lost 6 bases and 3 bases, there was a span of 5 bases. CDR3 region: CASRWEETQYF. CDR3 sequence (DNA): TGTGCCAGCAGATGGGAAGAGACCCAGTACTTC.

CDR3 in DNA: TGCAGTGTTATCGACACCGGGGAGCTGTTTTTT. Protein product: CSVIDTGELFF. J is TRBJ2-2 and V is TRBV20-1; D unresolved. This CDR3 has 11 residues. The germline V and J ends were trimmed by 7 bases and 3 bases, with 6 bases remaining between them. Germline CDR1 reads DFQATT; CDR2 reads SNEGSKA (reference sequence).